Listed here are 15 T cell receptor beta chains from one sample, sequenced in a study of T cells in localized non-small cell lung cancer. Assay: immunoSEQ multiplex PCR; the TCRdb copy retains only in-frame clones and omits some. The sample carries a few thousand clones, 27% recorded once. The material sequenced was normal lung tissue next to the tumor, taken before any cancer treatment. These receptors came from a male donor at least 60 years old with stage II lung adenocarcinoma.

This sequence joins TRBV30 and TRBJ1-6; D not certain. The CDR3 covers 13 residues. The V gene lost 8 bases and the J gene lost 4 bases, with 12 bases spanning the gap. The germline V gene has CDR1 GTSNPN and CDR2 SVGIG (reference sequence). The CDR3 is CARSRDYNSPLHF. DNA for the CDR3: TGTGCCCGGTCCCGGGATTATAATTCACCCCTCCACTTT. Looking up the rest from reference TRBV30 and TRBJ1-6 gives the full variable domain: SQTIHQWPATLVQPVGSPLSLECTVEGTSNPNLYWYRQAAGRGLQLLFYSVGIGQISSEVPQNLSASRPQDRQFILSSKKLLLSDSGFYLCARSRDYNSPLHFGNGTRLTVT.

Sample share makes this clone large (0.1 to 1%). V gene TRBV30 combines with J gene TRBJ1-2; the match to TRBD1 covers 10 bases. This CDR3 region has 14 residues. From germline, CDR1 is GTSNPN and CDR2 SVGIG (reference sequence). V was clipped by 2 bases and J by 8 bases; unmatched bases: 8. The CDR3 coding sequence is TGTGCCTGGAGTCCCCGACAGGGGGCGCGGGGCTACACCTTC. The encoded protein is CAWSPRQGARGYTF.

This chain's CDR3 is CAWGQTNTEAFF. The CDR3 bases are TGTGCCTGGGGTCAAACGAACACTGAAGCTTTCTTT. J is TRBJ1-1 and V is TRBV30, with D hard to call. The CDR3 length is 12 residues. The germline V and J ends were trimmed by 5 bases and 1 base, with 8 bases remaining between them. CDR1 and CDR2 from the germline V gene are GTSNPN and SVGIG (reference sequence). The complete variable domain, with remaining parts taken from reference TRBV30 and TRBJ1-1, reads SQTIHQWPATLVQPVGSPLSLECTVEGTSNPNLYWYRQAAGRGLQLLFYSVGIGQISSEVPQNLSASRPQDRQFILSSKKLLLSDSGFYLCAWGQTNTEAFFGQGTRLTVV.

This clone occurred a few times. The chain carries TRBV6-8 and TRBJ2-1; 9 bases fit TRBD2. This CDR3 region has 15 residues. The V gene end was trimmed by 7 bases and the J gene end by 5 bases; junction bases not matched to a gene: 9. Germline assignment: CDR1 MNHGY and CDR2 SAAAGT. CDR3: CASILTSGIHNEQFF. The CDR3 bases are TGTGCCAGCATCCTGACTAGCGGAATTCACAATGAGCAGTTCTTC.

This sequence joins TRBV6-8 and TRBJ1-2; no reliable D call. The germline CDR1 and CDR2 sequences are MNHGY and SAAAGT. The germline V and J ends were trimmed by 10 bases and 4 bases, with 19 bases remaining between them. The CDR3 is 14 residues long. The CDR3 sequence is CATLGGPGLYGYTF. The CDR3 DNA reads TGTGCCACTCTCGGAGGACCAGGCCTCTATGGCTACACCTTC.

By proportion, this clone is medium-sized (0.01 to 0.1%). The chain is built from TRBV11-3 and TRBJ2-3, with 7 bases matching TRBD2. The ends lost 2 bases at V and 4 bases at J; junction bases unmatched: 3. Germline V lookup: CDR1 SGHNT, CDR2 YENEEA. This CDR3 has 14 residues. The CDR3, as DNA: TGTGCCAGCAGCTTAACGCGGGGGTCAGATACGCAGTATTTT. Its protein is CASSLTRGSDTQYF.

This clone was detected a few times. The chain employs TRBV6-8 and TRBJ1-1, with a weak D call TRBD1 (5 bases). This CDR3 is 15 amino acids long. With 5 bases removed from V and 1 base from J, the gap between germline ends came to 14 bases. Germline CDR1 reads MNHGY; CDR2 reads SAAAGT. The CDR3 region is CASSGGVAQNTEAFF. In DNA, the CDR3 is TGTGCCAGCAGTGGAGGGGTGGCCCAGAACACTGAAGCTTTCTTT.

The rearrangement uses TRBV7-1 and TRBJ2-7; D perhaps matches TRBD1 (5 bases). TRBV7-1 carries the ORF label, with uncertain function. With 11 bases removed from V and 3 bases from J, the gap between germline ends came to 17 bases. This CDR3 region has 13 residues. In DNA form, the CDR3 reads TGTGCCGGAGCAGGGATGGCCAGCTACGAGCAGTACTTC. Its protein is CAGAGMASYEQYF.

The rearrangement joins TRBV29-1 to TRBJ2-1; TRBD2 aligns across 13 bases. The germline gives CDR1 SQVTM, CDR2 ANQGSEA. J gave up 5 bases and V 6 bases, and 10 bases lay outside the gene matches. CDR3 length: 16 amino acids. The CDR3: CSVEQLAGGLDNEQFF. The CDR3 DNA follows: TGCAGCGTGGAACAACTAGCGGGGGGGCTCGACAATGAGCAGTTCTTC.

This clone has only a few counts. Sequence at one end of the junction differs from germline and may be a read error. The rearrangement joins TRBV6-8 to TRBJ2-5; perhaps TRBD1 as D (6 bases). The CDR3 consists of 13 residues. Germline-derived CDR1 and CDR2 are MNHGY and SAAAGT. The chain's CDR3 is CAISGGLGETQYF. CDR3 DNA: TGTGCCATCAGTGGGGGCCTGGGGGAGACCCAGTACTTC.

This clone was counted only a few times. The CDR3 loop reads CASSPGTEQETQYF. Written as DNA, the CDR3 is TGTGCCAGCAGCCCCGGGACAGAACAAGAGACCCAGTACTTC. This chain joins TRBV11-3 and TRBJ2-5, with 7 bases that match TRBD1. Unmatched junction bases numbered 5, after V lost 5 bases and J lost 2 bases. The CDR3 has 14 residues. Germline values: CDR1 SGHNT, CDR2 YENEEA.

This clone was seen only a few times. The chain links TRBV16 to TRBJ1-1; the D is unclear. In germline, CDR1 is KGHSY, CDR2 FQNENV. The V and J ends lost 2 bases and 0 bases respectively, with 16 bases between them. The CDR3 loop spans 17 amino acids. DNA of the CDR3: TGTGCCAGCAGCCAACGCGGGCGGACTAGTATGAACACTGAAGCTTTCTTT. This codes for CASSQRGRTSMNTEAFF.

This clone showed up just a few times. The rearrangement links TRBV11-3 to TRBJ1-2; possibly TRBD1 for D (6 bases). The germline V and J ends were trimmed by 2 bases and 3 bases, with 10 bases remaining between them. The germline V gene encodes CDR1 SGHNT and CDR2 YENEEA. The CDR3 covers 14 residues. CDR3 in amino acids: CASSLPTGHYGYTF. The DNA for the CDR3 is TGTGCCAGCAGCTTACCTACAGGGCACTATGGCTACACCTTC.

By share, this clone ranks as medium-sized. The chain uses TRBV11-3 and TRBJ2-7; 11 nucleotides line up with TRBD1. Germline assignment: CDR1 SGHNT and CDR2 YENEEA. The CDR3 is 15 amino acids. Germline trimming cut 5 bases from V and 5 bases from J; bases unmatched to any gene: 8. The CDR3 DNA reads TGTGCCAGCAGCCCACGGACAGGGGGCAAAAACGAGCAGTACTTC. It translates to CASSPRTGGKNEQYF. Using reference TRBV11-3 and TRBJ2-7 for the parts outside the CDR3, the full variable domain is EAGVVQSPRYKIIEKKQPVAFWCNPISGHNTLYWYLQNLGQGPELLIRYENEEAVDDSQLPKDRFSAERLKGVDSTLKIQPAELGDSAVYLCASSPRTGGKNEQYFGPGTRLTVT.

The chain is built from TRBV15 and TRBJ1-1; 9 bases are shared with TRBD1. The CDR3 is made up of 16 amino acids. The ends lost 8 bases at V and 1 base at J; junction bases unmatched: 11. Germline V gene sequence: CDR1 LNHNV, CDR2 YYDKDF (reference sequence). The CDR3 DNA reads as TGTGCCACCGAAGATTCTTGGGGACAGGGGAACACTGAAGCTTTCTTT. Translating it yields CATEDSWGQGNTEAFF.